Listed here is a single T cell receptor (beta chain). This entry comes from a study of blood T cell repertoires in COVID-19. CDR1 and CDR2 (germline): SGDLS, YYNGEE. Trimming stripped 0 bases from V and 4 bases from J, with 11 bases between. The CDR3 covers 14 residues. Repertoires were generated with immunoSEQ multiplex PCR, while TCRdb's copy carries only in-frame clones and drops some. The sample lists 250,000 to 300,000 clones, around 81% seen once, with approximately 3.6% in the top ten. The sequence was obtained from a man aged 45 to 65 who had recovered from COVID-19. Material for sequencing was PBMCs or T cells enriched from blood (not recorded which). The chain employs TRBV9 and TRBJ2-7, with no clear D. DNA of the CDR3: TGTGCCAGCAGCGTAGCGAGTGGAGAGTACGAGCAGTACTTC. Its protein is CASSVASGEYEQYF.